These 28 T cell receptor beta chains share one sample of origin, sequenced in a study of blood T cell repertoires in COVID-19 (dated by TCRdb to 2018 to 2021). The library came from the immunoSEQ multiplex PCR assay. TCRdb re-hosts the immuneACCESS table, in-frame sequences only. Its copies lack some clones; in the studies checked, an unresolved V gene accounts for under half of them, and the cause for the rest is not known. The sample yields about 90,000 clones; 60% to 85% were counted once. 6.5% to 9% of the sample lies in the top ten. What was sequenced was peripheral blood. Receptors originate from a man in his 70s with acute or convalescent COVID-19.

The chain joins TRBV6-6 to TRBJ2-7; TRBD2 matches at 8 bases. After removal of 7 bases from V and 6 bases from J, the junction contained 8 bases not matched to a gene. Germline lookup yields CDR1 MNHNY and CDR2 SVGAGI (reference sequence). CDR3 length: 13 residues. CDR3 coding DNA: TGTGCCAGCACCCGGGGGGGAGGGCTCGAGCAGTACTTC. This gives the protein CASTRGGGLEQYF.

The chain is built from TRBV14 and TRBJ2-5; 7 positions agree with TRBD2. The germline V gene encodes CDR1 SGHDN and CDR2 FVKESK. The CDR3 has 15 residues. V lost 0 bases and J lost 4; bases outside the gene matches: 5. The CDR3 coding sequence is TGTGCCAGCAGCCAAGAACTAGCGCTATTAGAGACCCAGTACTTC. The encoded protein is CASSQELALLETQYF.

The chain links TRBV2 to TRBJ2-7; TRBD2 is a possible D gene (6 bases). V was shortened by 2 bases and J by 5 bases, with 16 bases between the two germline ends. Germline-derived CDR1 and CDR2 are SNHLY and FYNNEI. CDR3 size: 15 residues. The CDR3 nucleotides are TGTGCCAGCAGTGAAAGGTCTAGCGAGGTCCACGAGCAGTACTTC. This translates into CASSERSSEVHEQYF. Complete variable domain (other parts from reference TRBV2 and TRBJ2-7): EPEVTQTPSHQVTQMGQEVILRCVPISNHLYFYWYRQILGQKVEFLVSFYNNEISEKSEIFDDQFSVERPDGSNFTLKIRSTKLEDSAMYFCASSERSSEVHEQYFGPGTRLTVT.

The V call is TRBV6-5, the J call TRBJ2-7; D not resolved. The CDR3 is 11 residues long. The germline V gene has CDR1 MNHEY and CDR2 SVGAGI. V lost 3 bases to trimming and J lost 3 bases, with 3 bases between them. The CDR3 DNA reads TGTGCCAGCAGTTATCACTACGAGCAGTACTTC. Translation gives CASSYHYEQYF.

The chain joins TRBV11-2 to TRBJ1-3, with 7 nucleotides matching TRBD1. The germline V gene has CDR1 SGHAT and CDR2 FQNNGV. The CDR3 runs 19 residues. Unmatched junction bases numbered 13, after V lost 2 bases and J lost 0 bases. CDR3 bases: TGTGCCAGCAGCTTAAATAGTGAGGAGGGGACAGTCTCTGGAAACACCATATATTTT. This translates into CASSLNSEEGTVSGNTIYF.

In DNA form, the CDR3 reads TGCGCCAGCAGCTTGGATCCGGGACAGGGGCGCGAGCAGTACTTC. Its protein product is CASSLDPGQGREQYF. This chain connects TRBV5-1 to TRBJ2-7, with TRBD1 identical over 10 bases. Trimming cost V 0 bases and J 6 bases; bases outside gene matches: 6. CDR1 SGHRS and CDR2 YFSETQ come from the germline V gene. CDR3 length: 15 amino acids.

The gene calls are TRBV7-3 and TRBJ1-2; D unclear. CDR1 is SGHTA and CDR2 is FQGTGA in the germline V gene. This CDR3 has 13 amino acids. V was trimmed by 2 bases and J by 8 bases, leaving 12 bases between them. The CDR3: CASSLGGNGGYTF. The CDR3 DNA reads TGTGCCAGCAGCTTAGGAGGGAACGGAGGCTACACCTTC.

This chain uses TRBV15 with TRBJ1-2; 7 bases line up with TRBD1. CDR1 LNHNV and CDR2 YYDKDF come from the germline V gene (reference sequence). Germline trimming cut 0 bases from V and 6 bases from J; bases unmatched to any gene: 10. The CDR3 is made up of 16 amino acids. CDR3 loop: CATSRDPGGQIDGYTF. The DNA for the CDR3 is TGTGCCACCAGCAGAGATCCTGGGGGACAGATCGATGGCTACACCTTC.

This clone has more than one count but fewer than ten. The chain links TRBV7-2 to TRBJ1-2; D is perhaps TRBD1 (5 bases). Trimming removed 0 bases from V and 7 bases from J, with 9 bases in between. The CDR3 has 13 residues. Germline V gene lookup returns CDR1 SGHTA and CDR2 FQGNSA. CDR3 loop: CASSLARVGGYTF. The CDR3 coding sequence is TGTGCCAGCAGCTTAGCCAGGGTTGGTGGCTACACCTTC.

This chain connects TRBV2 to TRBJ1-5; no clear D gene. This CDR3 comprises 14 residues. Per germline, CDR1 SNHLY and CDR2 FYNNEI. Deletions cut 4 bases from V and 3 bases from J, with 10 bases between. The CDR3 DNA follows: TGTGCCAGCAGTGCCGACATGAACAATCAGCCCCAGCATTTT. It codes for CASSADMNNQPQHF. Based on the CDR3 plus reference TRBV2 and TRBJ1-5, the full variable domain is EPEVTQTPSHQVTQMGQEVILRCVPISNHLYFYWYRQILGQKVEFLVSFYNNEISEKSEIFDDQFSVERPDGSNFTLKIRSTKLEDSAMYFCASSADMNNQPQHFGDGTRLSIL.

V usage is TRBV19 and J usage is TRBJ1-1; 9 positions agree with TRBD1. The CDR3 is made up of 18 amino acids. V lost 4 bases, J lost 2 bases, and 14 bases stayed unmatched. Germline lookup yields CDR1 LNHDA and CDR2 SQIVND (reference sequence). The DNA of the CDR3 is TGTGCCAGTAGTACTCCTCCCGGGCGACAGGGGGTTAACACTGAAGCTTTCTTT. It translates to CASSTPPGRQGVNTEAFF.

In its sample, this clone is large (0.1 to 1%). The rearrangement joins TRBV6-5 to TRBJ1-2; D is ambiguous. The germline gives CDR1 MNHEY, CDR2 SVGAGI. V lost 2 bases to trimming and J lost 0 bases, with 4 bases between them. The CDR3 is 13 residues long. In nucleotides, the CDR3 is TGTGCCAGCAGTTACGAGGCTAACTATGGCTACACCTTC. Amino acid sequence: CASSYEANYGYTF.

J is TRBJ2-2 and V is TRBV18, with 8 nucleotides matching TRBD1. The germline CDR1 and CDR2 sequences are KGHSH and LQKENI. V was pared by 3 bases and J by 2 bases, with 8 bases of the junction left unmatched. This CDR3 has 17 amino acids. The CDR3 is CASSPLYGQGNTGELFF. CDR3 in DNA: TGTGCCAGCTCACCGCTTTATGGACAGGGCAACACCGGGGAGCTGTTTTTT.

This sequence joins TRBV24-1 and TRBJ1-5, with 7 bases matching TRBD1. The CDR3 contains 13 residues. J lost 9 bases, V lost 3 bases, and 4 bases had no gene match. Germline V lookup: CDR1 KGHDR, CDR2 SFDVKD. DNA of the CDR3: TGTGCCACCAGTGATCAACAGGGGACGCCCCAGCATTTT. It codes for CATSDQQGTPQHF.

The gene calls are TRBV7-2 and TRBJ1-2; perhaps TRBD1 as D (6 bases). CDR3 size: 14 residues. The germline CDR1 and CDR2 sequences are SGHTA and FQGNSA. The V gene lost 5 bases and the J gene lost 5 bases, with 15 bases spanning the gap. The DNA of the CDR3 is TGTGCCAGCAGCGCACAGGGAAGCTCTTATGGCTACACCTTC. This gives the protein CASSAQGSSYGYTF.

This chain connects TRBV6-1 to TRBJ2-6; 9 bases align to TRBD1. Germline V gives CDR1 MNHNS, CDR2 SASEGT. V gave up 4 bases and J gave up 3 bases; unmatched junction bases: 4. The CDR3 totals 16 residues. CDR3 nucleotides: TGTGCCAGCAGTGCGGGACAGGGAGTTGGGGCCAACGTCCTGACTTTC. It yields the protein CASSAGQGVGANVLTF.

The sample holds many counts of this clone. The rearrangement links TRBV2 to TRBJ2-1; a possible D gene is TRBD1 (5 bases). Trimming left V 3 bases short and J 8 bases short, with 17 bases between. The CDR3 consists of 15 residues. Germline CDR1 and CDR2: SNHLY and FYNNEI. DNA of the CDR3: TGTGCCAGCAGTGAGGTAGTATCCCTACAGGATGAGCAGTTCTTC. Its translation is CASSEVVSLQDEQFF.

J is TRBJ2-1 and V is TRBV6-1; 10 bases match TRBD1. With V trimmed by 4 bases and J by 9 bases, 18 bases remained unmatched. The CDR3 loop spans 18 amino acids. The germline V gene encodes CDR1 MNHNS and CDR2 SASEGT. CDR3 loop: CASSAMIVGQGGDGEQFF. In DNA form, the CDR3 reads TGTGCCAGCAGTGCTATGATCGTTGGACAGGGGGGAGACGGTGAGCAGTTCTTC.

This chain uses TRBV3-1 (or the pseudogene TRBV3-2) with TRBJ1-1; weak D call: TRBD1 (5 bases). The V gene's germline CDR1 is LGHDT and CDR2 YNNKEL (reference sequence). Trimming cost V 4 bases and J 2 bases, with 14 bases left between them. The CDR3 runs 15 residues. Written as DNA, the CDR3 is TGTGCCAGCAGCCTCTCAGGGTCCCCTAACACTGAAGCTTTCTTT. This gives the protein CASSLSGSPNTEAFF.

The chain joins TRBV2 to TRBJ1-1; tentatively, D is TRBD1 (5 bases). The CDR3 is made up of 15 amino acids. With 0 bases removed from V and 0 bases from J, the gap between germline ends came to 8 bases. Germline CDR1 SNHLY, CDR2 FYNNEI. The CDR3 region is CASSEAGGLNTEAFF. The CDR3 bases are TGTGCCAGCAGTGAAGCGGGGGGATTGAACACTGAAGCTTTCTTT.

The chain carries TRBV7-3 and TRBJ2-5; 7 bases are shared with TRBD1. J lost 3 bases, V lost 2 bases, and 0 bases had no gene match. The CDR3 is 13 residues long. From germline, CDR1 is SGHTA and CDR2 FQGTGA. CDR3 amino acids: CASSLDREETQYF. In DNA form, the CDR3 reads TGTGCCAGCAGCTTAGACAGGGAAGAGACCCAGTACTTC.

The J gene is TRBJ1-1, the V gene TRBV7-2; D may be TRBD1 (5 bases). There are 15 residues in the CDR3. V lost 1 base to trimming and J lost 1 base, with 10 bases between them. The V gene's germline CDR1 is SGHTA and CDR2 FQGNSA. Here the CDR3 reads CASSLVVGGNTEAFF. The DNA for the CDR3 is TGTGCCAGCAGCTTAGTGGTCGGGGGGAACACTGAAGCTTTCTTT.

This chain connects TRBV19 to TRBJ2-7, with TRBD1 identical over 9 bases. Losses at the gene ends were 3 bases for V and 2 bases for J; bases not matched to a gene: 5. Germline V CDR1 and CDR2: LNHDA, SQIVND (reference sequence). This CDR3 is 15 amino acids long. The CDR3 nucleotides are TGTGCCAGTAGTATGGGTGGACAGGGGACCTACGAGCAGTACTTC. Its translation is CASSMGGQGTYEQYF.

The chain joins TRBV6-5 to TRBJ2-7, with D perhaps matching TRBD2 (6 bases). V was pared by 8 bases and J by 3 bases, with 14 bases between. Germline V CDR1 and CDR2: MNHEY, SVGAGI. The CDR3 is made up of 13 amino acids. The CDR3 DNA sequence: TGTGCCAGCCACAAGGACTACCTCTACGAGCAGTACTTC. Its translation is CASHKDYLYEQYF.

The J gene is TRBJ1-2, the V gene TRBV24-1; D is unclear. Germline CDR1 reads KGHDR; CDR2 reads SFDVKD. Trimming stripped 3 bases from V and 7 bases from J, with 17 bases between. This CDR3 has 15 residues. The CDR3 region has the DNA TGTGCCACCAGTGATCCCCCCGCGGGAGTTCTTGGCTACACCTTC. Its translation is CATSDPPAGVLGYTF.

The rearrangement uses TRBV7-9 and TRBJ2-5; 9 bases match TRBD2. V dropped 5 bases and J dropped 4; count of bases not matched to a gene: 11. The CDR3 has 16 amino acids. CDR1 SEHNR and CDR2 FQNEAQ come from the germline V gene (reference sequence). The chain's CDR3 is CASSPWAGGPGETQYF. The CDR3 DNA follows: TGTGCCAGCAGCCCCTGGGCGGGGGGGCCAGGAGAGACCCAGTACTTC.

This chain joins TRBV7-2 and TRBJ1-2, with 11 bases matching TRBD1. CDR1 SGHTA and CDR2 FQGNSA come from the germline V gene. The CDR3 loop spans 17 amino acids. J gave up 1 base and V 2 bases, and 6 bases lay outside the gene matches. The CDR3 DNA sequence: TGTGCCAGCAGCTTAAGCGGGACAGGGGGGAGTAACTATGGCTACACCTTC. Its translation: CASSLSGTGGSNYGYTF.

The gene calls are TRBV5-4 and TRBJ1-4, with unresolved D. CDR3 length equals 13 residues. Germline V gives CDR1 SGHNT, CDR2 YYREEE (reference sequence). V was clipped by 2 bases and J by 8 bases, with 10 bases between them. The CDR3 nucleotides are TGTGCCAGCAGCTTCACCGGGAACGAAAAACTGTTTTTT. Translation: CASSFTGNEKLFF.